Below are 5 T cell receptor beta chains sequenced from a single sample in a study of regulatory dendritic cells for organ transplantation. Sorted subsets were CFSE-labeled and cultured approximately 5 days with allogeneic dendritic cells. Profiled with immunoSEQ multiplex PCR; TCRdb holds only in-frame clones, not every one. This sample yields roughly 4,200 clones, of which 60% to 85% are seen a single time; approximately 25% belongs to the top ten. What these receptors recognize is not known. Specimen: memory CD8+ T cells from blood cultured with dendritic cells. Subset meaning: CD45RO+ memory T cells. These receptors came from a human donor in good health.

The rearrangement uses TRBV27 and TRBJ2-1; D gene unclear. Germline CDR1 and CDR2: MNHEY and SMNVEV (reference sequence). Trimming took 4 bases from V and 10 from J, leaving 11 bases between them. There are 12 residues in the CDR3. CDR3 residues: CASSSSRWEQFF. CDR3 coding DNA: TGTGCCAGCAGTTCGAGTCGGTGGGAGCAGTTCTTC.

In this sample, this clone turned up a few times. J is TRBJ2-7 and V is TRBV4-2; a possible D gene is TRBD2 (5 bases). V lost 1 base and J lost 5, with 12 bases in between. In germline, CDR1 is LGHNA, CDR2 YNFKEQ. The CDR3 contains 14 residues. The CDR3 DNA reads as TGTGCCAGCAGCCAAGGAGGGTTTCCCAACGAGCAGTACTTC. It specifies CASSQGGFPNEQYF.

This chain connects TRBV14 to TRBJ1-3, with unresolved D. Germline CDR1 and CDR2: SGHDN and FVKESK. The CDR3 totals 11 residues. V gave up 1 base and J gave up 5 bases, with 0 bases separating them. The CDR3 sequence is CASSQGNTIYF. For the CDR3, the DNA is TGTGCCAGCAGCCAAGGAAACACCATATATTTT.

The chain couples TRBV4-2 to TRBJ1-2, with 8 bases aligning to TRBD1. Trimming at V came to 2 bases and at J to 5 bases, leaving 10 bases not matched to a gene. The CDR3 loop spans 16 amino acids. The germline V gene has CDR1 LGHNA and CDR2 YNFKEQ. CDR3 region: CASSQPFGGTGYGYTF. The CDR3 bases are TGTGCCAGCAGCCAACCTTTTGGGGGGACAGGTTATGGCTACACCTTC.

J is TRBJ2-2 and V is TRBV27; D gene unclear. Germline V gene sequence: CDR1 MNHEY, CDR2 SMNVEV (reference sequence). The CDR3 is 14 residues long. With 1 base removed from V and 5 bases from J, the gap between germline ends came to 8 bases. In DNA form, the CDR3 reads TGTGCCAGCAGTTTATACGCAGTGACCGGGGAGCTGTTTTTT. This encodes CASSLYAVTGELFF.